The next 24 T cell receptor beta chains were all read from a single sample in a study of a mutant IDH1 vaccine in newly diagnosed glioma. Antigen specificity for these receptors is unknown. Documented time point: week 47, end of study. The study gave 300 ug of mutant IDH1 20-mer peptide per vaccine dose, with topical imiquimod. Using immunoSEQ multiplex PCR, the repertoire was profiled, and TCRdb retains in-frame clones only, with some absent. The sample consists of tens of thousands of clones, 89% of them appearing once. The sample here was PBMCs, taken from a glioma patient whose treatment included an IDH1 peptide vaccine. These receptors all stem from a woman aged 45-65 years with glioma.

V gene TRBV11-3 combines with J gene TRBJ1-6; unclear D gene. CDR1 is SGHNT, CDR2 YENEEA, per germline. V dropped 0 bases and J dropped 10 bases, with 7 bases sitting between them. The CDR3 covers 13 residues. The CDR3, as DNA: TGTGCCAGCAGCTTAGACACAAGATCACCCCTCCACTTT. This codes for CASSLDTRSPLHF.

This sequence joins TRBV5-1 and TRBJ1-1, with D tentatively TRBD1 (6 bases). CDR1 is SGHRS and CDR2 is YFSETQ in the germline V gene. The CDR3 is 13 amino acids. V was pared by 8 bases and J by 8 bases, with 19 bases between. CDR3 nucleotides: TGCGCCAGTACCAGGGGAGGGGAAACCGAAGCTTTCTTT. It is translated as CASTRGGETEAFF.

Turning to this clone: This specimen includes other DNA sequences encoding the same CDR3. The chain employs TRBV7-9 and TRBJ2-5; 9 bases fit TRBD2. Losses at the gene ends were 5 bases for V and 5 bases for J; bases not matched to a gene: 9. This CDR3 has 15 amino acids. Germline V lookup: CDR1 SEHNR, CDR2 FQNEAQ (reference sequence). For the CDR3, the DNA is TGTGCCAGCAGCCGGAGAGCGGGAGGACAGGAGACCCAGTACTTC. Its translation: CASSRRAGGQETQYF.

The chain uses TRBV7-9 and TRBJ2-7; perhaps TRBD2 as D (5 bases). The CDR3 extends over 14 amino acids. In germline, CDR1 is SEHNR, CDR2 FQNEAQ (reference sequence). V gave up 5 bases and J gave up 3 bases, with 14 bases separating them. CDR3 loop: CASSKVVEDYEQYF. The CDR3 DNA is TGTGCCAGCAGCAAAGTGGTGGAGGACTACGAGCAGTACTTC.

This clone was observed once. The rearrangement uses TRBV30 and TRBJ2-4; a weak D match, TRBD2 (7 bases). CDR3 length: 17 residues. Trimming removed 8 bases at V and 1 base at J, with 24 bases between. Germline CDR1 and CDR2: GTSNPN and SVGIG (reference sequence). CDR3 amino acids: CAGGAAGARGAKNIQYF. CDR3 DNA sequence: TGTGCCGGGGGGGCGGCCGGGGCCCGGGGGGCCAAAAACATTCAGTACTTC.

This chain links TRBV7-6 with TRBJ2-5; 9 bases fit TRBD2. CDR1 is SGHVS and CDR2 is FNYEAQ in the germline V gene. After removal of 5 bases from V and 5 bases from J, the junction contained 12 bases not matched to a gene. The CDR3 is 16 amino acids. This CDR3 is CASSITKVAGAETQYF. In DNA form, the CDR3 reads TGTGCCAGCAGCATCACTAAAGTAGCGGGAGCCGAGACCCAGTACTTC.

The CDR3 sequence is CASSVRGGQEYMNTEAFF. The CDR3 DNA sequence: TGTGCCAGCAGCGTAAGGGGGGGACAGGAGTACATGAACACTGAAGCTTTCTTT. The rearrangement uses TRBV9 and TRBJ1-1, with 8 nucleotides matching TRBD1. CDR3 length: 18 residues. Germline CDR1 and CDR2: SGDLS and YYNGEE. V was clipped by 1 base and J by 0 bases; unmatched bases: 11.

The J gene is TRBJ2-3, the V gene TRBV27, with a weak D call TRBD1 (7 bases). The length of the CDR3 is 19 residues. Trimming left V 5 bases short and J 0 bases short, with 24 bases between. CDR1 is MNHEY and CDR2 is SMNVEV in the germline V gene (reference sequence). CDR3 nucleotides: TGTGCCAGCAGTCCTCGCGCAGGGGGGCAGGGGACTAGCACAGATACGCAGTATTTT. It is translated as CASSPRAGGQGTSTDTQYF.

The V gene is TRBV18, the J gene TRBJ2-7; no definite D call. Germline V gene sequence: CDR1 KGHSH, CDR2 LQKENI. Trimming stripped 2 bases from V and 0 bases from J, with 14 bases between. The CDR3 loop spans 16 amino acids. CDR3 DNA sequence: TGTGCCAGCTCACCATCGAAGGGCGCCAGCTCCTACGAGCAGTACTTC. It translates to CASSPSKGASSYEQYF.

The chain has TRBV19 and TRBJ1-5, with 10 bases fitting TRBD1. This CDR3 has 17 residues. Germline assignment: CDR1 LNHDA and CDR2 SQIVND (reference sequence). The V segment lost 7 bases and the J segment 4 bases; nucleotides outside the gene matches: 13. As DNA, the CDR3 is TGTGCCAGTACCGCCGGTGGTGACAGGGGGCGGAATCAGCCCCAGCATTTT. It yields the protein CASTAGGDRGRNQPQHF. Supplemented by reference TRBV19 and TRBJ1-5, the full variable domain reads DGGITQSPKYLFRKEGQNVTLSCEQNLNHDAMYWYRQDPGQGLRLIYYSQIVNDFQKGDIAEGYSVSREKKESFPLTVTSAQKNPTAFYLCASTAGGDRGRNQPQHFGDGTRLSIL.

This clone has a count of ten or more. The chain couples TRBV9 to TRBJ1-5; D remains unclear. CDR3 length: 13 amino acids. Trimming pared 0 bases from V and 4 bases from J, leaving 5 bases between. Germline lookup yields CDR1 SGDLS and CDR2 YYNGEE. CDR3 loop: CASSVGENQPQHF. CDR3 sequence (DNA): TGTGCCAGCAGCGTAGGGGAAAATCAGCCCCAGCATTTT.

The chain has TRBV2 and TRBJ2-5, with a possible D match to TRBD1 (5 bases). CDR3 length: 15 residues. Germline CDR1 is SNHLY and CDR2 is FYNNEI. The V end was cut by 2 bases, the J end by 4 bases, with 14 bases between. CDR3 sequence reads: CASSEHEGVGETQYF. In DNA form, the CDR3 reads TGTGCCAGCAGTGAACACGAAGGGGTCGGAGAGACCCAGTACTTC.

The chain combines TRBV19 with TRBJ2-1; 9 bases match TRBD1. Germline V lookup: CDR1 LNHDA, CDR2 SQIVND (reference sequence). This CDR3 comprises 19 residues. The V segment lost 6 bases and the J segment 3 bases; nucleotides outside the gene matches: 18. The CDR3 sequence: CASSPNGQGTGAIYNEQFF. The CDR3 DNA sequence: TGTGCCAGTAGCCCCAACGGACAGGGGACGGGAGCGATCTACAATGAGCAGTTCTTC.

The chain employs TRBV2 and TRBJ1-1, with 9 nucleotides matching TRBD1. Trimming cost V 7 bases and J 1 base; bases outside gene matches: 4. From germline, CDR1 is SNHLY and CDR2 FYNNEI. The CDR3 extends over 14 amino acids. CDR3 coding DNA: TGTGCCAGCAAACACAGGGGGCCGAACACTGAAGCTTTCTTT. Translation: CASKHRGPNTEAFF.

The chain's CDR3 is CASSSWGRAEDTQYF. The CDR3 region has the DNA TGTGCCAGCAGCTCCTGGGGTAGAGCAGAAGATACGCAGTATTTT. This chain joins TRBV7-3 and TRBJ2-3; no firm D call. Germline values: CDR1 SGHTA, CDR2 FQGTGA. CDR3 length: 15 amino acids. V was clipped by 4 bases and J by 5 bases, with 16 bases between them.

The J gene is TRBJ2-5, the V gene TRBV6-5, with D maybe TRBD2 (5 bases). V was pared by 4 bases and J by 5 bases, with 14 bases between. This CDR3 comprises 14 residues. Germline V gene data show CDR1 as MNHEY and CDR2 as SVGAGI. CDR3 loop: CASSSQTSGETQYF. CDR3 coding DNA: TGTGCCAGCAGTTCTCAGACCTCGGGGGAGACCCAGTACTTC.

This clone has more than one count but fewer than ten. V and J are TRBV7-9 and TRBJ1-2; 9 positions match TRBD1. V trimming: 5 bases; J trimming: 8 bases; junction bases outside the gene matches: 9. CDR1 and CDR2 from the germline V gene are SEHNR and FQNEAQ (reference sequence). The CDR3 runs to 14 residues. The CDR3 protein is CASSPNWDREGYTF. In DNA, the CDR3 is TGTGCCAGCAGCCCAAACTGGGACAGGGAGGGCTACACCTTC.

This clone was detected only once. Its ends do not fully match the called genes, so a read error is possible. This chain uses TRBV7-7 with TRBJ2-1, with D unresolved. The V gene's germline CDR1 is SSHAT and CDR2 FNYEAQ (reference sequence). This CDR3 comprises 13 residues. The CDR3: CASSLRPLNEQFF. CDR3 bases: TGTGCTAGCAGCTTAAGACCGCTCAATGAGCAGTTCTTC.

The chain recombines TRBV5-1 with TRBJ2-3; 7 bases align to TRBD2. V lost 4 bases, J lost 0 bases, and 8 bases stayed unmatched. The germline CDR1 and CDR2 sequences are SGHRS and YFSETQ. The CDR3 totals 16 residues. The DNA of the CDR3 is TGCGCCAGCAGCCCCCTAGCGGTAACTAGCACAGATACGCAGTATTTT. This sequence encodes CASSPLAVTSTDTQYF.

This clone is a singleton in its sample. The chain links TRBV10-3 to TRBJ1-3; a weak D match, TRBD1 (6 bases). The CDR3 is 14 residues long. Germline V lookup: CDR1 ENHRY, CDR2 SYGVKD. Trimming took off 10 bases at V and 0 bases at J, with 13 bases between the two ends. This CDR3 is CATLRDTSGNTIYF. CDR3 sequence (DNA): TGTGCCACCCTCCGGGACACCTCTGGAAACACCATATATTTT.

V gene TRBV11-2 combines with J gene TRBJ1-1; a possible D gene is TRBD1 (5 bases). The CDR3 contains 15 residues. V was clipped by 3 bases and J by 1 base, with 12 bases between them. Germline V gene sequence: CDR1 SGHAT, CDR2 FQNNGV. The CDR3 coding sequence is TGTGCCAGCAGCTTCCCGACGGGGGGGAACACTGAAGCTTTCTTT. As protein: CASSFPTGGNTEAFF.

The chain is built from TRBV7-9 and TRBJ1-5; 7 bases are a match to TRBD1. CDR1 is SEHNR, CDR2 FQNEAQ, per germline (reference sequence). CDR3 length: 13 amino acids. With 5 bases clipped from V and 9 bases from J, the junction kept 7 bases outside the gene matches. The CDR3 nucleotides read TGTGCCAGCAGCCCCCGACAGGGAGGGCCCCAGCATTTT. Amino acid sequence: CASSPRQGGPQHF.

The genes are TRBV27 and TRBJ2-7; TRBD2 agrees at 14 bases. CDR1 is MNHEY and CDR2 is SMNVEV in the germline V gene (reference sequence). The CDR3 runs to 15 residues. With V trimmed by 5 bases and J by 5 bases, 5 bases remained unmatched. The DNA for the CDR3 is TGTGCCAGCAGTCCTGGGACTAGCGGGAGCAACGAGCAGTACTTC. Encoded protein: CASSPGTSGSNEQYF.

This clone was counted between two and nine times. The chain has TRBV2 and TRBJ2-3; tentative D call: TRBD2 (5 bases). V was trimmed by 5 bases and J by 2 bases, leaving 11 bases between them. Germline CDR1 SNHLY, CDR2 FYNNEI. The CDR3 runs 14 residues. The CDR3 protein is CASSITRNTDTQYF. The CDR3 coding sequence is TGTGCCAGCAGTATTACTAGGAACACAGATACGCAGTATTTT.